In its sample, the clone carrying this TCR beta chain was seen many times. Individual cDNA molecules (in the library) carried attached unique molecular identifiers. TCRdb re-called the RACE reads through MiXCR, storing one row per CDR3 protein. The sample includes approximately 84,000 distinct CDR3 sequences, approximately 10% of them seen just once. Time point in this sample: patch test 2, 6 weeks after DPC sensitization. Treatment meaning: therapeutic diphenylcyclopropenone sensitization with weekly scalp DPC. The data originate from a study of human T cells and chemical hapten exposure. Whole-study context: Alopecia universalis, totalis or areata was present in patients who were mostly female.

The specimen comprised whole blood, sampled in connection with sensitization to the hapten diphenylcyclopropenone (DPC). The receptor was derived from a man aged 18 to 30 with alopecia areata. Some clones in this sample may be carry-over from other donors' samples.

The chain's CDR3 is CASSLTPERGKETQYF. CDR3 bases: TGTGCCAGCAGCTTAACGCCGGAGCGGGGAAAAGAGACCCAGTACTTC. The chain recombines TRBV7-3 with TRBJ2-5; 7 bases align to TRBD2. CDR1 SGHTA and CDR2 FQGTGA come from the germline V gene. The CDR3 runs to 16 residues. Trimming cost V 0 bases and J 3 bases; bases outside gene matches: 7. The full variable domain, its missing parts supplied by reference TRBV7-3 and TRBJ2-5, is GAGVSQTPSNKVTEKGKYVELRCDPISGHTALYWYRQSLGQGPEFLIYFQGTGAADDSGLPNDRFFAVRPEGSVSTLKIQRTERGDSAVYLCASSLTPERGKETQYFGPGTRLLVL.